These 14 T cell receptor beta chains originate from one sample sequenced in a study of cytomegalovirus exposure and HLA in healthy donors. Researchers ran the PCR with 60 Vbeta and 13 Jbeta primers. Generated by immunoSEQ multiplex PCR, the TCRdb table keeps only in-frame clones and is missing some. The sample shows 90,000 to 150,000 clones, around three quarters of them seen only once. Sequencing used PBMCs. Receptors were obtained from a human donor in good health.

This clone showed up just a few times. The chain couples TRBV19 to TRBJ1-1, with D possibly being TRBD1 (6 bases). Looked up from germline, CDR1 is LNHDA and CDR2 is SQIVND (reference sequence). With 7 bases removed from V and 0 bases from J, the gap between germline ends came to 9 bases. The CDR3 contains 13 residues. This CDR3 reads CASNRQVNTEAFF. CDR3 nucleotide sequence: TGTGCCAGTAACAGACAGGTGAACACTGAAGCTTTCTTT.

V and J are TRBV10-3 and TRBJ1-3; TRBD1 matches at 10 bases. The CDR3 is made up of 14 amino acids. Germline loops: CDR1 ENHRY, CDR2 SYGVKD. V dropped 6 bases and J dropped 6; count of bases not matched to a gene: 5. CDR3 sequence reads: CAIRSDRGPNTIYF. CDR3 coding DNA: TGTGCCATCAGATCAGACAGGGGGCCAAACACCATATATTTT.

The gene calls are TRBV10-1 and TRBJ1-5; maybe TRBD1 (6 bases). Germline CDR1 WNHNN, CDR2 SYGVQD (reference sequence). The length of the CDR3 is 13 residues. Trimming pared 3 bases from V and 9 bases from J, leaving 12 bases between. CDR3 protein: CASSETGKGPQHF. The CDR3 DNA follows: TGCGCCAGCAGTGAAACAGGGAAGGGGCCCCAGCATTTT.

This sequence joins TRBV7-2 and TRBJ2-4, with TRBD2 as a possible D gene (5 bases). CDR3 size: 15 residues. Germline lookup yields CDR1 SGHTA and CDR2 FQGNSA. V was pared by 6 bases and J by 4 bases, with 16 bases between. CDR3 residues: CASSSSLAMKNIQYF. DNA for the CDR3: TGTGCCAGCAGTTCCAGTCTAGCAATGAAAAACATTCAGTACTTC.

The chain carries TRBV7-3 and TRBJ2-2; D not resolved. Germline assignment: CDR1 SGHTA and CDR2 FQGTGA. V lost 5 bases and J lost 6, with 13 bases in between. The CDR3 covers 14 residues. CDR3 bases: TGTGCCAGCAGCCCTAATAGTGGTTCCGGGGAGCTGTTTTTT. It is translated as CASSPNSGSGELFF.

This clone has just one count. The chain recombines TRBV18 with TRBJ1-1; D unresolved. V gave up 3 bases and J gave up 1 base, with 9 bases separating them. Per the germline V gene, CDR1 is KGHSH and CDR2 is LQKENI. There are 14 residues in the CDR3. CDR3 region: CASSPLIGNTEAFF. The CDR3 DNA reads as TGTGCCAGCTCACCTTTAATCGGGAACACTGAAGCTTTCTTT.

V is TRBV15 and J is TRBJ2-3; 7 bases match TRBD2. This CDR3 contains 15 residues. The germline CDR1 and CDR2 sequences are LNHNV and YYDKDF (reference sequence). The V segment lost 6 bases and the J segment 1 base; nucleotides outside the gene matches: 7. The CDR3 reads CATSTFTSGTDTQYF. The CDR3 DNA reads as TGTGCCACCAGTACATTTACTAGCGGCACAGATACGCAGTATTTT.

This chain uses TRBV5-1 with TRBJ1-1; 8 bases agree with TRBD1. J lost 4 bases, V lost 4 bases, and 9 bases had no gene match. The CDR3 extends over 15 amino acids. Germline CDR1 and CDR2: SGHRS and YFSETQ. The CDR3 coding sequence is TGCGCCAGCAGCCTTGAGACAGGGGCGAGCACTGAAGCTTTCTTT. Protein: CASSLETGASTEAFF. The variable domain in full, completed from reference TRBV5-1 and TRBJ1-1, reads KAGVTQTPRYLIKTRGQQVTLSCSPISGHRSVSWYQQTPGQGLQFLFEYFSETQRNKGNFPGRFSGRQFSNSRSEMNVSTLELGDSALYLCASSLETGASTEAFFGQGTRLTVV.

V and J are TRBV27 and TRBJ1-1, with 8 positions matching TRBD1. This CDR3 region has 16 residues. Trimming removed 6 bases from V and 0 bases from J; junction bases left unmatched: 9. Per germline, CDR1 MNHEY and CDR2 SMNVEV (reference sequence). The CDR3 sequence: CASRSNSGGLNTEAFF. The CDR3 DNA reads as TGTGCCAGCAGATCCAACTCAGGGGGCTTGAACACTGAAGCTTTCTTT.

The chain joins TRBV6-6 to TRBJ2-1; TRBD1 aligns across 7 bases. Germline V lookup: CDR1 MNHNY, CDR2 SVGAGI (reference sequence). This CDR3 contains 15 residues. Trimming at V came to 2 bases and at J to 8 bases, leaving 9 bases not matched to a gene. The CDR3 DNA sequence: TGTGCCAGCAGTTACGGGCAGGGGGTGGTCTATGAGCAGTTCTTC. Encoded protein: CASSYGQGVVYEQFF.

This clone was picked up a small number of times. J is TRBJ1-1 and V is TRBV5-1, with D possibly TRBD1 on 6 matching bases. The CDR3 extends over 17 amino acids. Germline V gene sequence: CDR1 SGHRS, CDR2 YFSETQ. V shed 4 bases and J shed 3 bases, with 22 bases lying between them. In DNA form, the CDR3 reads TGCGCCAGCAGCCGAGCATTGGGGGGGCCATTGGACACTGAAGCTTTCTTT. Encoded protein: CASSRALGGPLDTEAFF.

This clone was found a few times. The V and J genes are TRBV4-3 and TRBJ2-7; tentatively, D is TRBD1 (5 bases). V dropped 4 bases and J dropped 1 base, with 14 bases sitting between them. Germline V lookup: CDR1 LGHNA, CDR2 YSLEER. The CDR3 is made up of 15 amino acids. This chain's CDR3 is CASSLRVDASYEQYF. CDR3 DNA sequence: TGCGCCAGCAGCCTCAGGGTTGACGCATCCTACGAGCAGTACTTC.

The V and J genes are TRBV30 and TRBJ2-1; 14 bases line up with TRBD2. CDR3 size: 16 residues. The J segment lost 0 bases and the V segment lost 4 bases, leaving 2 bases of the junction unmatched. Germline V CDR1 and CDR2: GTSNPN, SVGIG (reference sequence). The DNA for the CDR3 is TGTGCCTGGACGGGACTAGCGGGGGTCTCCTACAATGAGCAGTTCTTC. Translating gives CAWTGLAGVSYNEQFF.

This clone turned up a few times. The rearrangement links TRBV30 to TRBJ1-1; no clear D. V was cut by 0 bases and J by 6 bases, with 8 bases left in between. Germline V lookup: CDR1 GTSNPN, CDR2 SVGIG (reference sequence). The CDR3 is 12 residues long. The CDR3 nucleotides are TGTGCCTGGAGTGTGGTCCGCGCTGAAGCTTTCTTT. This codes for CAWSVVRAEAFF.